This TCR beta chain came from a study of blood T cell repertoires in COVID-19. About the study: COVID-19 samples from acute and convalescent phases originated in the United States, Italy and Spain. T cells, B-cell-depleted T cells, or PBMCs supplied cDNA or gDNA.

In the study's own analysis: Scientists estimated how many nucleated cells there were by amplifying reference gene primers. Assay used: immunoSEQ multiplex PCR; TCRdb lists only in-frame clones, some missing. V and J calls and clone size follow that table, whereas D and trimming were derived from the DNA. The repertoire includes tens of thousands of clones, around three quarters of them detected once, and around 7% sits in the top ten. Germline CDR1 MGHRA, CDR2 YSYEKL. V was pared by 1 base and J by 7 bases, with 14 bases between. This CDR3 comprises 15 residues. The receptor was isolated from a man in his sixties or seventies with acute or convalescent COVID-19. The sample taken for sequencing was peripheral blood. V gene TRBV4-1 combines with J gene TRBJ2-1; D is undetermined. This CDR3 is CASSQGETGRNEQFF. The DNA of the CDR3 is TGCGCCAGCAGCCAAGGAGAGACGGGTCGGAATGAGCAGTTCTTC.